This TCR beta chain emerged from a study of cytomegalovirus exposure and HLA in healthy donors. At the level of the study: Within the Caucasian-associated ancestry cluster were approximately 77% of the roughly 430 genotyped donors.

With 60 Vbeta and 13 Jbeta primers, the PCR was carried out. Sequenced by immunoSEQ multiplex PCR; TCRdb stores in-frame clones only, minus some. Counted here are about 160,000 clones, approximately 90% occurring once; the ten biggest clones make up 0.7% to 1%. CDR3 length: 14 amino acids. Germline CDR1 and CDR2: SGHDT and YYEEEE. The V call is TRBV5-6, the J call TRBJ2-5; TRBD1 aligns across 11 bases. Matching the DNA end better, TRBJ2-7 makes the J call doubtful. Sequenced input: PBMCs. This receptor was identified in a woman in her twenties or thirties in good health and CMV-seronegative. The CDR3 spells CASSFGTGGYEQYF. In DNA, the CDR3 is TGTGCCAGCAGCTTTGGGACAGGGGGTTACGAGCAGTACTTC.